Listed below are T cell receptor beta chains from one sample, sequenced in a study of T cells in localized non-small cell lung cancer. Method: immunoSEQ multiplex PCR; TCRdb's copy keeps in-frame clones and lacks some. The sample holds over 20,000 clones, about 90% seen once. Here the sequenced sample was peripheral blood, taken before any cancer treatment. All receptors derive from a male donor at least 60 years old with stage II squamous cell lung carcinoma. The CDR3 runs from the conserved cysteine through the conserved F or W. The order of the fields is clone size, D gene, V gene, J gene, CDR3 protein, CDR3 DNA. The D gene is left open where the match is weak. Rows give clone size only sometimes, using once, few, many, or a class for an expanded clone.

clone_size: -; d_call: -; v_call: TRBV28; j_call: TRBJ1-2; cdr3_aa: CASSLGQNYGYTF; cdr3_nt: TGTGCCAGCAGTTTAGGGCAGAACTATGGCTACACCTTC
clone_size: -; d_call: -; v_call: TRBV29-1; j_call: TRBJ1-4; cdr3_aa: CSVTMGQGGEKLFF; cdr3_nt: TGCAGCGTGACAATGGGGCAGGGAGGCGAAAAACTGTTTTTT
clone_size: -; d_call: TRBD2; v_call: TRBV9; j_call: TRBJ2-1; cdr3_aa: CASSVVASGGVGDEQFF; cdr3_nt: TGTGCCAGCAGCGTAGTGGCTAGCGGTGGGGTCGGGGATGAGCAGTTCTTC
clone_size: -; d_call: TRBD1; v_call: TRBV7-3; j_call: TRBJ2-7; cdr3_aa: CASSYHTGTGKIYEQYF; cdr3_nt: TGTGCCAGCAGCTATCACACCGGGACAGGGAAAATCTACGAGCAGTACTTC
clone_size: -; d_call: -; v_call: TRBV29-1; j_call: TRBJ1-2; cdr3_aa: CSVPTGVDPNYGYTF; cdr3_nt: TGCAGCGTTCCGACAGGAGTCGACCCTAACTATGGCTACACCTTC
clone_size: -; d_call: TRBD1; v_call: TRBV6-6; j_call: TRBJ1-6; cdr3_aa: CASTLGQDNSPLHF; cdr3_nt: TGTGCCAGCACCCTAGGACAGGACAATTCACCCCTCCACTTT
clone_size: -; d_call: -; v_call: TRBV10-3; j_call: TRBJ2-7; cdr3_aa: CAISDYQGSYEQYF; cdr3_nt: TGTGCCATCAGTGACTATCAGGGCTCCTACGAGCAGTACTTC
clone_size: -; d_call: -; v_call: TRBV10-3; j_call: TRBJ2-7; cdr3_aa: CAISAGYEQYF; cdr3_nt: TGTGCCATCAGTGCAGGTTACGAGCAGTACTTC
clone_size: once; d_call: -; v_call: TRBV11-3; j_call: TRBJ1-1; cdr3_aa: CASSLSRGTEAFF; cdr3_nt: TGTGCCAGCAGCTTATCCCGAGGGACTGAAGCTTTCTTT
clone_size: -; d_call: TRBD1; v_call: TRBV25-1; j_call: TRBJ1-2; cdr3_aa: CASSGDRGFRYGYTF; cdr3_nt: TGTGCCAGCAGTGGGGACAGGGGGTTCCGGTATGGCTACACCTTC
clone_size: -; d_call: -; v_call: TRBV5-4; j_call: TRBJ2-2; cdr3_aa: CASSQGGNTGELFF; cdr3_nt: TGTGCCAGCAGCCAGGGGGGGAACACCGGGGAGCTGTTTTTT
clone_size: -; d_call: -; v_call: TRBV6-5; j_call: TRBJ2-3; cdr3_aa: CASSLTQYF; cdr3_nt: TGTGCCAGCTCTCTAACGCAGTATTTT
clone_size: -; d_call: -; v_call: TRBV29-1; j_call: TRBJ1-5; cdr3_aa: CSVFTNSNQPQHF; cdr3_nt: TGCAGCGTTTTCACCAATAGCAATCAGCCCCAGCATTTT
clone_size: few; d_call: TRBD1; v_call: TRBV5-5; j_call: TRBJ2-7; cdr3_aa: CASSRERDRGYEQYF; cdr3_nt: TGTGCCAGCAGCCGCGAACGGGACAGGGGCTACGAGCAGTACTTC
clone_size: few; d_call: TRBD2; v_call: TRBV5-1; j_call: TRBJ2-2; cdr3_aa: CASNSESGGSTGELFF; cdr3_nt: TGCGCCAGCAACTCGGAGAGCGGGGGTTCGACCGGGGAGCTGTTTTTT
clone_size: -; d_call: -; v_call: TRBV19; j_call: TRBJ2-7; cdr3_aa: CASSAPTYEQYF; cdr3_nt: TGTGCCAGTAGCGCACCGACTTACGAGCAGTACTTC
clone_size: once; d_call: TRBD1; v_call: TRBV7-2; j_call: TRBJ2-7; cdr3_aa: CASKLTGQSYEQYF; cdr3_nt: TGTGCCAGCAAACTGACGGGACAGTCGTACGAGCAGTACTTC
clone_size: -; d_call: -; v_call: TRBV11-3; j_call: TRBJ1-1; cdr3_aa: CASSFPNTEAFF; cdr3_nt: TGTGCCAGCAGCTTTCCCAACACTGAAGCTTTCTTT
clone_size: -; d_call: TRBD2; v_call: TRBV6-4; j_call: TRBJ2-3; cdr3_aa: CASSDGLAGGTDTQYF; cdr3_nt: TGTGCCAGCAGTGACGGACTAGCGGGAGGCACAGATACGCAGTATTTT
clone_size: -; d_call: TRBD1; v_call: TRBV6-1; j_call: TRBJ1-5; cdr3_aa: CASSDGQGAPEPQHF; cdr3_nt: TGTGCCAGCAGTGACGGGCAGGGGGCGCCGGAGCCCCAGCATTTT
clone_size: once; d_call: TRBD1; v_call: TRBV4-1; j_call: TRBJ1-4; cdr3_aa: CASSQDDRDEKLFF; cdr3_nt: TGCGCCAGCAGCCAAGATGACAGGGACGAAAAACTGTTTTTT
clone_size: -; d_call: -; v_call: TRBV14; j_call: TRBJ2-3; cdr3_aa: CASSRQPTDTQYF; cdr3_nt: TGTGCCAGCAGCCGACAGCCCACAGATACGCAGTATTTT
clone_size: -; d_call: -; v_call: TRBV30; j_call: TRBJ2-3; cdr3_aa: CAWSVRGLTSTDTQYF; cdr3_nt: TGTGCCTGGAGTGTGCGGGGTCTCACTAGCACAGATACGCAGTATTTT
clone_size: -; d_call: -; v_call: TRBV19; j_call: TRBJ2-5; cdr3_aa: CASSIDSGQETQYF; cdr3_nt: TGTGCCAGTAGTATCGATTCGGGGCAAGAGACCCAGTACTTC
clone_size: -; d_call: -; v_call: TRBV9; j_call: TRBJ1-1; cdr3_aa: CASSVGASGKNTEAFF; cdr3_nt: TGTGCCAGCAGCGTGGGAGCCTCCGGGAAGAACACTGAAGCTTTCTTT
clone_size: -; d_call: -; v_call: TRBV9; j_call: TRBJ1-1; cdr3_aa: CASSVGSELNTEAFF; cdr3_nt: TGTGCCAGCAGCGTAGGAAGCGAGCTGAACACTGAAGCTTTCTTT
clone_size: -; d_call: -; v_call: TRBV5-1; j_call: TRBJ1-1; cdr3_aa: CASSLRGLDTEAFF; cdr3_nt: TGCGCCAGCAGCTTGAGGGGGTTGGACACTGAAGCTTTCTTT
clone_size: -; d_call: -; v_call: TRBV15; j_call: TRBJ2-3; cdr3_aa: CATRPHQGYTDTQYF; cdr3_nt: TGTGCCACCAGACCCCACCAGGGGTACACAGATACGCAGTATTTT
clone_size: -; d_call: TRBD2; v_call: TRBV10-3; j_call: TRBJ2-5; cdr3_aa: CAIRDSGGRQETQYF; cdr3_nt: TGTGCCATCAGAGACTCGGGGGGGCGGCAAGAGACCCAGTACTTC
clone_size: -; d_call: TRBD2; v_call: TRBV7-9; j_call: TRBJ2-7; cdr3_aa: CASSPLAGGRTEQYF; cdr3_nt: TGTGCCAGCAGCCCTTTAGCGGGAGGGCGTACCGAGCAGTACTTC
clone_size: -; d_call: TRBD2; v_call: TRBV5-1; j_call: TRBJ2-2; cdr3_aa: CASSLDSGRITGELFF; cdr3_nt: TGCGCCAGCAGCTTGGACAGCGGGAGAATCACCGGGGAGCTGTTTTTT
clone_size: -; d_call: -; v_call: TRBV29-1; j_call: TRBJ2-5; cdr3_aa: CSGGSRETQYF; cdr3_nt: TGCAGCGGGGGTTCACGAGAGACCCAGTACTTC
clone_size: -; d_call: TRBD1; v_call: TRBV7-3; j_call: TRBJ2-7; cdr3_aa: CASSLSGTASYEQYF; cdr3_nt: TGTGCCAGCAGCTTATCCGGGACAGCCTCCTACGAGCAGTACTTC
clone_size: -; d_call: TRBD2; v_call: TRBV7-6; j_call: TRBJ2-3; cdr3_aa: CASKAGGGSTDTQYF; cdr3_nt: TGTGCCAGCAAGGCCGGGGGGGGGAGCACAGATACGCAGTATTTT
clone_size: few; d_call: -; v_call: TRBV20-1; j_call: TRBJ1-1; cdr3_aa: CSTGVEAFF; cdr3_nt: TGCAGTACCGGCGTTGAAGCTTTCTTT
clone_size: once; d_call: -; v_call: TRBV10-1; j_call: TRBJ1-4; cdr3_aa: CASSDRVREKLFF; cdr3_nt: TGCGCCAGCAGTGACAGGGTTCGTGAAAAACTGTTTTTT
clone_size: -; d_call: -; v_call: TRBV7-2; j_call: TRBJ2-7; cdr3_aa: CASSLVRGEQYF; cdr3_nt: TGTGCCAGCAGCTTAGTTAGGGGCGAGCAGTACTTC
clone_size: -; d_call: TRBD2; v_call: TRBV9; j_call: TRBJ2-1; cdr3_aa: CASSVAGGVSSYNEQFF; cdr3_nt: TGTGCCAGCAGCGTAGCGGGGGGGGTCAGCTCCTACAATGAGCAGTTCTTC
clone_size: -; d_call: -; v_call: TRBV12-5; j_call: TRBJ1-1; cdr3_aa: CASGSPPGNTEAFF; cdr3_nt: TGTGCTAGTGGTTCCCCCCCTGGGAACACTGAAGCTTTCTTT
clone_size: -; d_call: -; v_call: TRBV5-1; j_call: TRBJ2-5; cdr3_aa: CASSLVDSGMAGTQYF; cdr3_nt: TGCGCCAGCAGCTTGGTGGATAGCGGCATGGCGGGGACCCAGTACTTC
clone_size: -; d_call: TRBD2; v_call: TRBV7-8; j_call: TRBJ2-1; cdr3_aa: CASSLGGPGLAGGIEQFF; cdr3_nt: TGTGCCAGCAGCTTAGGTGGACCGGGACTAGCGGGAGGTATTGAGCAGTTCTTC
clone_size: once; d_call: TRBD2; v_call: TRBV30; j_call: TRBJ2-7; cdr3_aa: CAWSPGGVGYEQYF; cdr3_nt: TGTGCCTGGAGTCCTGGGGGGGTAGGGTACGAGCAGTACTTC
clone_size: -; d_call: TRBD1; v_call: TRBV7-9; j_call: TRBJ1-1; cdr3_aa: CATPQGALNTEAFF; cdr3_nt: TGTGCCACCCCACAGGGGGCTTTGAACACTGAAGCTTTCTTT
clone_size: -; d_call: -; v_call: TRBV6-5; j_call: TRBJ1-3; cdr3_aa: CASSPGPARNTIYF; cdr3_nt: TGTGCCAGCAGTCCCGGGCCTGCTCGAAACACCATATATTTT
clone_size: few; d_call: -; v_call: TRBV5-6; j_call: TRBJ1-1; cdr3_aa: CASSPRTAAGATEAFF; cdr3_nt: TGTGCCAGCAGCCCACGGACAGCCGCCGGAGCGACTGAAGCTTTCTTT
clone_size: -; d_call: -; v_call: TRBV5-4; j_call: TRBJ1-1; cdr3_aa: CASSLKMTATEAFF; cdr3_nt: TGTGCCAGCAGCTTGAAAATGACTGCCACTGAAGCTTTCTTT
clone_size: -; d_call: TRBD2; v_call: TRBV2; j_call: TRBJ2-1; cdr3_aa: CASSEPLYRPGLAGDDEQFF; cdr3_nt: TGTGCCAGCAGTGAACCTCTATACCGTCCGGGACTAGCGGGAGATGATGAGCAGTTCTTC
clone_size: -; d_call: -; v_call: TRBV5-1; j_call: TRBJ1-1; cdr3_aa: CASSAGGRMNTEAFF; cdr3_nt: TGCGCCAGCAGCGCTGGGGGACGGATGAACACTGAAGCTTTCTTT
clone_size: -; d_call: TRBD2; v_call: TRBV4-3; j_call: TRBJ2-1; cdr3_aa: CASSQRRGAYEQFF; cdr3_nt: TGCGCCAGCAGCCAACGGCGGGGGGCCTATGAGCAGTTCTTC
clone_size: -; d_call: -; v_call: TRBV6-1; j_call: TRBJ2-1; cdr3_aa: CASSEGGRGTIFYNEQFF; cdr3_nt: TGTGCCAGCAGTGAAGGGGGGAGAGGGACGATCTTCTACAATGAGCAGTTCTTC
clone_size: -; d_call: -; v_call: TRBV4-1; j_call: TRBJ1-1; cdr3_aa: CASSQEGGPRNTEAFF; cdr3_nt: TGCGCCAGCAGCCAAGAAGGAGGACCCCGGAACACTGAAGCTTTCTTT
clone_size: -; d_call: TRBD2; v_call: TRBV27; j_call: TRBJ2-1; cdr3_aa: CASSRTSGSYEQFF; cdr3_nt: TGTGCCAGCAGTAGGACTAGCGGGAGCTATGAGCAGTTCTTC
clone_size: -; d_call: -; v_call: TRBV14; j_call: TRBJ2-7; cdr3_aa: CASSRGGGPPYEQYF; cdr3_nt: TGTGCCAGCAGCCGAGGAGGCGGGCCGCCCTACGAGCAGTACTTC
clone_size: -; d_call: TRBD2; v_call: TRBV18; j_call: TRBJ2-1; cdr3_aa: CASSPAPAGAYNEQFF; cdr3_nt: TGTGCCAGCTCACCAGCCCCAGCGGGAGCCTACAATGAGCAGTTCTTC
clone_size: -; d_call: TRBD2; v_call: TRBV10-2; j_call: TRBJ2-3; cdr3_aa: CASSEAGGPVDTQYF; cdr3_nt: TGCGCCAGCAGTGAGGCGGGAGGGCCTGTAGATACGCAGTATTTT
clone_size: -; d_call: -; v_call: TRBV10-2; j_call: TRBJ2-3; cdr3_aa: CASSPGPPTDTQYF; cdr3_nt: TGCGCCAGCAGTCCGGGACCTCCCACAGATACGCAGTATTTT
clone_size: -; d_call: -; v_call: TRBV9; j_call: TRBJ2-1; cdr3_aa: CASSVAWGPGFEQFF; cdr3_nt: TGTGCCAGCAGCGTAGCTTGGGGGCCGGGGTTTGAGCAGTTCTTC